The rows below give T cell receptor beta chains drawn from one sample of a study of OX40 agonist ivuxolimab in advanced cancers. Sequencing used immunoSEQ multiplex PCR; TCRdb keeps in-frame clones, though not all of them. This sample has roughly 56,000 clones, with around 84% found just once. Here the sequenced sample was CD4+ or CD8+ T cells sorted from blood, taken in a trial of the OX40 agonist ivuxolimab. The source is an adult with an advanced solid tumor such as melanoma, head and neck, liver or kidney cancer. The CDR3 runs from the conserved cysteine through the conserved F or W. Fields, in order: J gene, D gene, V gene, clone size, CDR3 length, CDR3 DNA, CDR3 protein. D genes are given only for firm matches. Not every row has a clone size; where given, it reads once, few, many or a size class.

TRBJ2-5 TRBD2 TRBV11-2 - 19 TGTGCCAGCAGCTGGGGCGGCAGCGGGAGGGCGGGTTGGGGAGAGACCCAGTACTTC CASSWGGSGRAGWGETQYF
TRBJ1-1 - TRBV9 - 12 TGTGCCAGCAGCGCAGAGAACACTGAAGCTTTCTTT CASSAENTEAFF
TRBJ2-2 - TRBV12-5 - 15 TGTGCTAGTGGTCGGGTAAAAAGGTCGACCGGGGAGCTGTTTTTT CASGRVKRSTGELFF
TRBJ1-4 - TRBV19 - 14 TGTGCCAGTACCGCGGCAGTACTCGGTGGAAAACTGTTTTTT CASTAAVLGGKLFF
TRBJ1-5 TRBD1 TRBV12-5 - 17 TGTGCTAGTGGTTTCCCCGGGACAGAGAAGATCGATCAGCCCCAGCATTTT CASGFPGTEKIDQPQHF
TRBJ2-1 - TRBV9 - 15 TGTGCCAGCAGCGTTGAGGGAGCCGTCTACAATGAGCAGTTCTTC CASSVEGAVYNEQFF
TRBJ2-1 - TRBV28 - 15 TGTGCCAGCGTCCCGGGTGTGCACTTTTACAATGAGCAGTTCTTC CASVPGVHFYNEQFF
TRBJ1-1 - TRBV28 - 12 TGTGCCAGCAAGGAAGGGGCGACTGAAGCTTTCTTT CASKEGATEAFF
TRBJ2-5 - TRBV7-2 - 16 TGTGCCAGCAGCTTACTCGAGGGGGGACGGGGAGAGACCCAGTACTTC CASSLLEGGRGETQYF
TRBJ2-1 - TRBV7-2 - 12 TGTGCCAGCAGTAACGGTTACAATGAGCAGTTCTTC CASSNGYNEQFF
TRBJ1-4 - TRBV6-7 - 12 TGTGCCAGCAGTTATAACAGGGTTCAACTGTTTTTT CASSYNRVQLFF
TRBJ2-5 - TRBV28 - 16 TGTGCCAGCAGTTTATACCTAGCGCGTAGAGGGGAGACCCAGTACTTC CASSLYLARRGETQYF
TRBJ2-7 - TRBV6-1 - 19 TGTGCCAGCAGTGAACTCGGGGACATGGGACCTTTTAGGTTCTACGAGCAGTACTTC CASSELGDMGPFRFYEQYF
TRBJ2-3 - TRBV6-1 - 12 TGTGCCAGCAGTGAAGGAATGGGTACGCAGTATTTT CASSEGMGTQYF
TRBJ1-3 - TRBV19 once 15 TGTGCCAGTAGTACGACAGGTTTCTCTGGAAACACCATATATTTT CASSTTGFSGNTIYF
TRBJ2-3 TRBD2 TRBV13 - 16 TGTGCCAGCAGCACGACGGGACTAGACGACACAGATACGCAGTATTTT CASSTTGLDDTDTQYF
TRBJ1-5 - TRBV10-3 - 13 TGTGCCATCAGTGAGTCCGAGTATCAGCCCCAGCATTTT CAISESEYQPQHF
TRBJ1-1 - TRBV6-5 - 13 TGTGCCAGCAGGAGGGGTTTGTACACTGAAGCTTTCTTT CASRRGLYTEAFF
TRBJ1-5 - TRBV9 - 15 TGTGCCAGCAGCCCGTTCTACGATAGCAATCAGCCCCAGCATTTT CASSPFYDSNQPQHF
TRBJ2-2 - TRBV5-1 once 16 TGCGCCAGCAGCGATACCGGGACTTCCGTCTCCGGGGAGCTGTTTTTT CASSDTGTSVSGELFF
TRBJ2-2 TRBD2 TRBV18 - 18 TGTGCCAGCTTCAGTCAATTAGCGGGAGGGCCAGAGACCGGGGAGCTGTTTTTT CASFSQLAGGPETGELFF
TRBJ2-1 TRBD2 TRBV28 - 15 TGTGCCAGCACCTATAATGTAGCGGGTGGTAATGAGCAGTTCTTC CASTYNVAGGNEQFF
TRBJ2-3 - TRBV7-7 medium-sized 17 TGTGCTAGCAGCCCGACAGGAACCAAGGACGCAGCAGATACGCAGTATTTT CASSPTGTKDAADTQYF
TRBJ1-4 TRBD1 TRBV27 - 15 TGTGCCAGCAGTTCTTATGTACAGGGGGTTGAAAAACTGTTTTTT CASSSYVQGVEKLFF
TRBJ2-7 TRBD1 TRBV11-2 - 15 TGTGCCAGCAGCTTAGTGGGACAGGGAGCCTACGAGCAGTACTTC CASSLVGQGAYEQYF
TRBJ1-5 - TRBV6-1 - 14 TGTGCCAGCAGTGAGACAGGTAGGAATCAGCCCCAGCATTTT CASSETGRNQPQHF
TRBJ1-3 - TRBV30 few 14 TGTGCCTGGAGTCGGGGGATCTCTGGAAACACCATATATTTT CAWSRGISGNTIYF
TRBJ2-7 TRBD2 TRBV6-5 - 15 TGTGCCAGCAGTCCGCCAGCGAGCGGGAGTCGTAAGCAGTACTTC CASSPPASGSRKQYF
TRBJ2-7 - TRBV11-2 few 15 TGTGCCAGCAGCCTAGAAGAGAGGAGCTCCTACGAGCAGTACTTC CASSLEERSSYEQYF
TRBJ2-5 - TRBV6-5 - 16 TGTGCCAGCAGTTACCGATCCGTGGGGCTACAAGAGACCCAGTACTTC CASSYRSVGLQETQYF
TRBJ2-3 TRBD2 TRBV5-4 once 18 TGTGCCAGCAGCCTCGGGACTAGCGGGAGACCCGGGACAGATACGCAGTATTTT CASSLGTSGRPGTDTQYF
TRBJ2-2 - TRBV30 once 13 TGTGCCTGGAGAGCGGCAGGTACCGGGGAGCTGTTTTTT CAWRAAGTGELFF
TRBJ2-5 - TRBV14 - 20 TGTGCCAGCAGTATAGACTCCGGGACCGCTGTTAGTCCCCGAGAAAAGGCCCAGTACTTC CASSIDSGTAVSPREKAQYF
TRBJ2-7 TRBD2 TRBV7-6 - 16 TGTGCCAGCAGCCCCCGACTAGCTCCTGATCAAAGCGAGCAGTACTTC CASSPRLAPDQSEQYF
TRBJ2-7 TRBD1 TRBV4-3 - 14 TGCGCCAGCAGCCCGGGACAGAACTCCTACGAGCAGTACTTC CASSPGQNSYEQYF
TRBJ1-1 TRBD1 TRBV28 few 16 TGTGCCAGCAGTCCCCTAGACGGACAGGGGACGACTGAAGCTTTCTTT CASSPLDGQGTTEAFF
TRBJ2-3 TRBD2 TRBV19 once 16 TGTGCCAGTAGTCCTGGGACTAGCAGAAGCACAGATACGCAGTATTTT CASSPGTSRSTDTQYF
TRBJ2-1 - TRBV5-1 - 15 TGCGCCAGCAGAAGCCTCCTAGATTCCTACAATGAGCAGTTCTTC CASRSLLDSYNEQFF
TRBJ1-1 - TRBV7-6 - 12 TGTGCCAGCAGATCGGAGCACACTGAAGCTTTCTTT CASRSEHTEAFF
TRBJ2-6 - TRBV19 - 15 TGTGCCAGTAGTATAGATCTCTCTGGGGCCAACGTCCTGACTTTC CASSIDLSGANVLTF
TRBJ1-6 - TRBV11-3 - 13 TGTGCCAGCAGCTTAAACAAAGAATCACCCCTCCACTTT CASSLNKESPLHF
TRBJ2-3 TRBD2 TRBV11-2 - 17 TGTGCCAGCAGCTCGACGCTTAGCGGGAGACTCACAGATACGCAGTATTTT CASSSTLSGRLTDTQYF
TRBJ2-3 - TRBV30 - 16 TGTGCCTGGAGTCCCGAATACGAGGAGGGCCACCGTACGCAGTATTTT CAWSPEYEEGHRTQYF
TRBJ2-3 - TRBV28 - 13 TGTGCCATCTCCCCCGGAAGCACAGATACGCAGTATTTT CAISPGSTDTQYF
TRBJ1-2 TRBD1 TRBV7-2 few 15 TGTGCCAGCAGCTCTCCGGGACAGCTCAACTATGGCTACACCTTC CASSSPGQLNYGYTF
TRBJ1-1 - TRBV5-1 - 15 TGCGCCAGCAGCTGGAATGATGGGGCGAACACTGAAGCTTTCTTT CASSWNDGANTEAFF
TRBJ2-7 TRBD1 TRBV30 - 13 TGTGCCTGGAGACGACAGGGTTCCTACGAGCAGTACTTC CAWRRQGSYEQYF
TRBJ2-5 - TRBV4-2 few 15 TGTGCCAGCAGCCAAGATCTGGCCCGTCAAGAGACCCAGTACTTC CASSQDLARQETQYF
TRBJ2-7 TRBD2 TRBV15 - 14 TGTGCCACCAGCAGAGCCGGACTAGCGGGCGAGCAGTACTTC CATSRAGLAGEQYF